This T cell receptor (beta chain) stems from a study of blood T cell repertoires in COVID-19. V shed 6 bases and J 3 bases; nucleotides not matched to a gene: 4. Germline-derived CDR1 and CDR2 are LNHDA and SQIVND (reference sequence). The CDR3 contains 13 residues. Authors' methods: Amplification from reference gene primers served as the basis for estimated nucleated cell counts. Method: immunoSEQ multiplex PCR; TCRdb's copy keeps in-frame clones and lacks some. Clone size and the V and J calls come from that table; the DNA yielded D and trimming. Of about 260,000 clones listed, 91% are singletons. The TCR originated in a person aged 18 to 30 with COVID-19, enrolled during active disease. The gene calls are TRBV19 and TRBJ1-2, with TRBD1 matching 7 bases. Sequenced sample: peripheral blood. CDR3 nucleotides: TGTGCCAGTAGGACAGGGATCCACTATGGCTACACCTTC. This translates into CASRTGIHYGYTF.